These 11 T cell receptor beta chains were all obtained from the same sample, sequenced in a study of blood T cell repertoires in COVID-19. Profiling relied on immunoSEQ multiplex PCR, and the TCRdb table lists in-frame clones only, not all of them. The sample holds some 200,000 clones, 87% seen once. Specimen: PBMCs or T cells enriched from blood (not recorded which). The receptors were gathered from a woman in her twenties or thirties who had recovered from COVID-19.

V gene TRBV7-6 combines with J gene TRBJ1-2; weak D call: TRBD1 (5 bases). Germline V gene lookup returns CDR1 SGHVS and CDR2 FNYEAQ. V lost 5 bases, J lost 7 bases, and 11 bases lay in between. The length of the CDR3 is 12 residues. CDR3 region: CASSEGARGYTF. CDR3 sequence (DNA): TGTGCCAGCAGCGAAGGGGCTCGTGGCTACACCTTC.

The rearrangement joins TRBV7-6 to TRBJ2-1, with 10 bases lining up with TRBD1. Germline trimming cut 5 bases from V and 8 bases from J; bases unmatched to any gene: 12. CDR1 and CDR2 (germline): SGHVS, FNYEAQ. This CDR3 spans 16 amino acids. The CDR3 sequence: CASSRRMGQGIYEQFF. CDR3 DNA sequence: TGTGCCAGCAGCCGCCGTATGGGACAGGGGATCTATGAGCAGTTCTTC.

This clone has a handful of counts. The chain couples TRBV7-9 to TRBJ2-7, with no clear D. This CDR3 spans 11 amino acids. From germline, CDR1 is SEHNR and CDR2 FQNEAQ (reference sequence). Trimming cost V 3 bases and J 4 bases, with 4 bases left between them. CDR3 in DNA: TGTGCCAGCAGCTTCGAGTACGAGCAGTACTTC. Its protein is CASSFEYEQYF.

This chain connects TRBV7-9 to TRBJ2-7; D remains ambiguous. The germline V gene encodes CDR1 SEHNR and CDR2 FQNEAQ (reference sequence). The CDR3 totals 14 residues. V shed 5 bases and J shed 3 bases, with 14 bases lying between them. In DNA, the CDR3 is TGTGCCAGCAGCCGCCCAGGCTCTTTCTACGAGCAGTACTTC. Translated: CASSRPGSFYEQYF.

This clone was found once. This CDR3 is CASSSEATTPYNEQFF. The CDR3 DNA sequence: TGTGCCAGCAGCTCCGAGGCCACAACCCCCTACAATGAGCAGTTCTTC. This sequence joins TRBV7-2 and TRBJ2-1; D gene uncertain. Per germline, CDR1 SGHTA and CDR2 FQGNSA. This CDR3 spans 16 amino acids. The V gene lost 4 bases and the J gene lost 2 bases, with 15 bases spanning the gap.

J is TRBJ1-1 and V is TRBV19; 9 bases are a match to TRBD1. Germline V CDR1 and CDR2: LNHDA, SQIVND (reference sequence). CDR3 length: 15 residues. The junction had 9 bases not matched to a gene; V was cut back by 3 bases and J by 7 bases. Written as DNA, the CDR3 is TGTGCCAGTAGTATGTCGACAGGGGGAACCTTTGAAGCTTTCTTT. Translated, it gives CASSMSTGGTFEAFF.

A few counts support this clone. The chain links TRBV6-5 to TRBJ1-1, with D possibly matching TRBD1 (5 bases). CDR1 is MNHEY, CDR2 SVGAGI, per germline. There are 12 residues in the CDR3. Trimming stripped 8 bases from V and 5 bases from J, with 12 bases between. CDR3 in amino acids: CASGLEGTEAFF. The DNA of the CDR3 is TGTGCCAGCGGATTGGAGGGGACTGAAGCTTTCTTT.

The count of this clone is one. This chain links TRBV5-1 with TRBJ1-2; D is unclear. Trimming cost V 1 base and J 8 bases, with 12 bases left between them. This CDR3 spans 13 amino acids. CDR1 is SGHRS and CDR2 is YFSETQ in the germline V gene. The CDR3 loop reads CASSLREVTGYTF. The CDR3 DNA sequence: TGCGCCAGCAGCTTGAGGGAGGTAACGGGCTACACCTTC.

This clone was found many times. The chain is built from TRBV7-3 and TRBJ2-5, with D tentatively TRBD1 (5 bases). This CDR3 is 16 amino acids long. Germline values: CDR1 SGHTA, CDR2 FQGTGA. The V end lost 5 bases, the J end lost 4 bases, and 20 bases lay between the germline ends. The CDR3 DNA reads TGTGCCAGCAGCCCCACCCACCAGGGCGTTGGAGAGACCCAGTACTTC. Encoded protein: CASSPTHQGVGETQYF.

The chain has TRBV10-2 and TRBJ1-2; maybe TRBD1 (6 bases). This CDR3 contains 13 residues. The V end was cut by 5 bases, the J end by 5 bases, with 12 bases between. CDR1 WSHSY and CDR2 SAAADI come from the germline V gene. The CDR3 region is CASSYQGKYGYTF. Written as DNA, the CDR3 is TGCGCCAGCAGTTACCAGGGGAAGTATGGCTACACCTTC.

This rearrangement joins TRBV5-4 to TRBJ2-3; TRBD2 aligns across 8 bases. CDR1 SGHNT and CDR2 YYREEE come from the germline V gene (reference sequence). V was pared by 4 bases and J by 2 bases, with 3 bases of the junction left unmatched. The CDR3 runs to 14 residues. The CDR3 loop is CASSRGGLTDTQYF. For the CDR3, the DNA is TGTGCCAGCAGCCGCGGGGGGCTCACAGATACGCAGTATTTT.